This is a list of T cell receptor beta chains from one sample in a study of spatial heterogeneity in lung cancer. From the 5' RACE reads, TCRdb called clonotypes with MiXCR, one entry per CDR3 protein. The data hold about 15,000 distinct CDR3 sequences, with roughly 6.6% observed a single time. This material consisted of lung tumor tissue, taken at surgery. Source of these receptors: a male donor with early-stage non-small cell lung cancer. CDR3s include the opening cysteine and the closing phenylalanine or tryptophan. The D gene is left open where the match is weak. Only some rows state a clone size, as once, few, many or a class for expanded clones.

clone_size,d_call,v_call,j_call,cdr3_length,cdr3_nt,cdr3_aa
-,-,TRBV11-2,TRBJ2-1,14,TGTGCCAGCAGCGGCCCCGGTCGCTACAATGAGCAGTTCTTC,CASSGPGRYNEQFF
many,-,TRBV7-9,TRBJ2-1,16,TGTGCCAGCAGCCCTAGTCTAGGGTACCTCTACAATGAGCAGTTCTTC,CASSPSLGYLYNEQFF
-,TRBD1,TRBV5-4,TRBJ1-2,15,TGTGCCAGCAGCTTGGCCGGGACAGGGATTTATGGCTACACCTTC,CASSLAGTGIYGYTF
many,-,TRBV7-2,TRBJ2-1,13,TGTGCCAGCAGCTTGAAGGCCTACAATGAGCAGTTCTTC,CASSLKAYNEQFF
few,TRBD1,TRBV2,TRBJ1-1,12,TGTGCCAGCAGCGAGGACAGGGGGCAAGCTTTCTTT,CASSEDRGQAFF
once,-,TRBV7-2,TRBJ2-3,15,TGTGCCAGCAGCTCCCTCACAGGAGTCGCAGATACGCAGTATTTT,CASSSLTGVADTQYF
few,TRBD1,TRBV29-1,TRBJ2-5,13,TGCAGCGGAAAGACAGGGCGGCAAGAGACCCAGTACTTC,CSGKTGRQETQYF
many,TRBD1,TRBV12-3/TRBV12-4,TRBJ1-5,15,TGTGCCAGCAGTCCAGGGACAGGGGGATATCAGCCCCAGCATTTT,CASSPGTGGYQPQHF
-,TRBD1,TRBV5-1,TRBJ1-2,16,TGCGCCAGCAGCCCCGGGACAGGGACCGGTCTCCATGGCTACACCTTC,CASSPGTGTGLHGYTF
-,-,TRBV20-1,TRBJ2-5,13,TGCAGTGCCATACTCGGGGGTGGAGAGACCCAGTACTTC,CSAILGGGETQYF
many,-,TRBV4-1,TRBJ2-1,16,TGCGCCAGCAGTAGTCGACAGGTTAGCTCCTACAATGAGCAGTTCTTC,CASSSRQVSSYNEQFF
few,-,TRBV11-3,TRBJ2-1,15,TGTGCCAGCAGCTTGAGTGGGGGGGCCATGGATGAGCAGTTCTTC,CASSLSGGAMDEQFF
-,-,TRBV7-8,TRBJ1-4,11,TGTGCCAGCAGCCCCAGGGAAAAACTGTTTTTT,CASSPREKLFF
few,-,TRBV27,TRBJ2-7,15,TGTGCCAGCAGCTCCAACGGGCCATTGGACTACGAGCAGTACTTC,CASSSNGPLDYEQYF
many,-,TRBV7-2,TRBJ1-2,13,TGTGCCAGCAGCTTAGACAGGGCAAACGGCTACACCTTC,CASSLDRANGYTF
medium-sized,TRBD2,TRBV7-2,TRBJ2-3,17,TGTGCCAGCAGCTTAGAGGGGATAGCGGGGCCCACAGATACGCAGTATTTT,CASSLEGIAGPTDTQYF
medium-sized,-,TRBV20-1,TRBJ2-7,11,TGCAGTGCTAGACAGGGGAATGAGCAGTACTTC,CSARQGNEQYF
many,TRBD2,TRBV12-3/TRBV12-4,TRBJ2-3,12,TGTGCCAGCAGTCGGGGGGGAGATACGCAGTATTTT,CASSRGGDTQYF
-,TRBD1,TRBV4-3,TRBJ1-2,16,TGCGCCAGCAGCCAAGTGGGGGACAGAATTAACTATGGCTACACCTTC,CASSQVGDRINYGYTF
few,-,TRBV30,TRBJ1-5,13,TGTGCCTACCGGCAGGATGGGGGTCAGCCCCAGCATTTT,CAYRQDGGQPQHF
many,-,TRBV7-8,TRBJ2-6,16,TGTGCCAGTATAGGGACCGCTCTTAGGGGGGCCAACGTCCTGACTTTC,CASIGTALRGANVLTF
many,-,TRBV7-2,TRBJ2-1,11,TGTGCCAGCAGCTTATCTGGTGAGCAGTTCTTC,CASSLSGEQFF